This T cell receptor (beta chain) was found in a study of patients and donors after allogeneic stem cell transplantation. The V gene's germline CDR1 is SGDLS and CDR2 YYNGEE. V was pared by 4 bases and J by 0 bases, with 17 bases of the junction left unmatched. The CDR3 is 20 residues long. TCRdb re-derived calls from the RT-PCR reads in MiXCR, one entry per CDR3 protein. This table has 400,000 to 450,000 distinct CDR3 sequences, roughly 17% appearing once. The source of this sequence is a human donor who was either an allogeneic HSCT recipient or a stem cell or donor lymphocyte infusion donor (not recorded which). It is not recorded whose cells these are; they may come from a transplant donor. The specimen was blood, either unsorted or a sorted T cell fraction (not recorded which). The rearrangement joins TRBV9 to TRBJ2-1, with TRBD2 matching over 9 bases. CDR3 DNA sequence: TGTGCCAGCAGCCCCCGGGGGGGGACTAGCCCCCTGAGCTCCTACAATGAGCAGTTCTTC. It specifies CASSPRGGTSPLSSYNEQFF.